Listed below are T cell receptor beta chains from one sample, sequenced in a study of cytomegalovirus exposure and HLA in healthy donors. Sequencing used immunoSEQ multiplex PCR; TCRdb keeps in-frame clones, though not all of them. In all, the sample yields about 120,000 clones. Sequences were obtained from PBMCs. The source is a man aged 18 to 30 in good health and CMV-seronegative. Both conserved end residues are part of each CDR3. The order of the fields is J gene, V gene, D gene, CDR3 protein, CDR3 DNA. A D gene is named only where the DNA matches it firmly.

J: TRBJ1-4
V: TRBV18
D: NA
CDR3: CASSPMDSATNEKLFF
DNA: TGTGCCAGCTCGCCGATGGACAGTGCAACTAATGAAAAACTGTTTTTT

J: TRBJ2-7
V: TRBV30
D: TRBD2
CDR3: CAWSVPRAGGLHEQYF
DNA: TGTGCCTGGAGTGTACCCAGAGCGGGGGGGCTCCACGAGCAGTACTTC

J: TRBJ2-3
V: TRBV2
D: TRBD1
CDR3: CASNGQGPDTQYF
DNA: TGTGCCAGCAACGGACAGGGGCCAGATACGCAGTATTTT

J: TRBJ1-1
V: TRBV10-3
D: TRBD1
CDR3: CASDSQGATEAFF
DNA: TGTGCCAGCGACTCACAGGGGGCTACTGAAGCTTTCTTT

J: TRBJ1-2
V: TRBV28
D: TRBD1
CDR3: CASSFPGQGPAWGYTF
DNA: TGTGCCAGCAGCTTCCCGGGACAGGGGCCGGCCTGGGGCTACACCTTC

J: TRBJ2-2
V: TRBV6-1
D: TRBD2
CDR3: CASSEGPSSGGPGELFF
DNA: TGTGCCAGCAGTGAAGGGCCTTCCAGCGGGGGCCCCGGGGAGCTGTTTTTT

J: TRBJ2-1
V: TRBV7-8
D: TRBD2
CDR3: CASSSRGGDPTLTSGSLSEQFF
DNA: TGTGCCAGCAGCTCCCGGGGGGGGGACCCGACCCTAACTAGCGGGAGTTTAAGTGAGCAGTTCTTC

J: TRBJ2-1
V: TRBV4-3
D: TRBD2
CDR3: CASSQEGLAGEDEQFF
DNA: TGCGCCAGCAGCCAAGAGGGCCTGGCGGGAGAGGATGAGCAGTTCTTC

J: TRBJ1-6
V: TRBV7-3
D: TRBD1
CDR3: CASSSSGTGRNSPLHF
DNA: TGTGCCAGCAGCTCCTCCGGGACAGGGCGTAATTCACCCCTCCACTTT

J: TRBJ1-2
V: TRBV7-2
D: TRBD1
CDR3: CASSSGDRVGYGYTF
DNA: TGTGCCAGCAGCTCAGGAGACAGGGTCGGCTATGGCTACACCTTC

J: TRBJ2-7
V: TRBV6-1
D: TRBD1
CDR3: CASRHSGTGYEQYF
DNA: TGTGCCAGCAGACACTCCGGGACAGGATACGAGCAGTACTTC

J: TRBJ1-4
V: TRBV4-3
D: TRBD1
CDR3: CASSRGTARDEKLFF
DNA: TGCGCCAGCAGCCGAGGGACAGCTAGGGATGAAAAACTGTTTTTT

J: TRBJ1-1
V: TRBV4-3
D: NA
CDR3: CASSQDRGANTEAFF
DNA: TGCGCCAGCAGCCAAGATCGGGGGGCTAACACTGAAGCTTTCTTT

J: TRBJ1-5
V: TRBV18
D: NA
CDR3: CASSPGGNINQPQHF
DNA: TGTGCCAGCTCACCGGGAGGAAACATTAATCAGCCCCAGCATTTT

J: TRBJ2-1
V: TRBV27
D: TRBD2
CDR3: CASSSGLAGARSYNEQFF
DNA: TGTGCCAGCAGTTCTGGACTAGCGGGGGCCCGCTCCTACAATGAGCAGTTCTTC

J: TRBJ1-2
V: TRBV7-9
D: TRBD1
CDR3: CASSFSTGTNGYTF
DNA: TGTGCCAGCAGCTTTTCGACAGGGACAAACGGCTACACCTTC

J: TRBJ2-7
V: TRBV10-3
D: NA
CDR3: CAISRRAPYEQYF
DNA: TGTGCCATCAGTCGGAGGGCACCCTACGAGCAGTACTTC

J: TRBJ1-2
V: TRBV10-3
D: TRBD1
CDR3: CAIRSQGQGAYGYTF
DNA: TGTGCCATCAGATCCCAGGGACAGGGGGCCTATGGCTACACCTTC

J: TRBJ1-5
V: TRBV5-3
D: NA
CDR3: CARSCGHHPTYSNQPQHF
DNA: TGTGCCAGAAGCTGCGGACACCACCCAACTTATAGCAATCAGCCCCAGCATTTT

J: TRBJ2-7
V: TRBV5-6
D: TRBD1
CDR3: CASSFLSWDRGYEQYF
DNA: TGTGCCAGCAGCTTCTTGTCTTGGGACAGGGGATACGAGCAGTACTTC

J: TRBJ2-5
V: TRBV7-9
D: NA
CDR3: CASSLVAGTQYF
DNA: TGTGCCAGCAGCTTAGTTGCCGGGACCCAGTACTTC

J: TRBJ2-7
V: TRBV27
D: NA
CDR3: CASSPDRGYYYEQYF
DNA: TGTGCCAGCAGTCCAGATCGGGGTTATTACTACGAGCAGTACTTC

J: TRBJ1-2
V: TRBV4-1
D: NA
CDR3: CASSRDWTENERGYTF
DNA: TGCGCCAGCAGCCGGGACTGGACTGAAAACGAGAGGGGCTACACCTTC

J: TRBJ2-2
V: TRBV7-7
D: TRBD2
CDR3: CASSSTSGANTGGLFF
DNA: TGTGCTAGCAGTTCGACTAGCGGGGCGAACACCGGGGGGCTGTTTTTT

J: TRBJ1-3
V: TRBV18
D: TRBD1
CDR3: CASSPQGGRSTGNTIYF
DNA: TGTGCCAGCTCACCCCAGGGGGGAAGAAGCACTGGAAACACCATATATTTT

J: TRBJ2-2
V: TRBV28
D: NA
CDR3: CASSFSGAGGELFF
DNA: TGTGCCAGCAGCTTCTCAGGGGCCGGCGGGGAGCTGTTTTTT

J: TRBJ2-3
V: TRBV5-1
D: TRBD2
CDR3: CASSPIAGVTSSTDTQYF
DNA: TGCGCCAGCAGCCCGATAGCGGGGGTCACCTCTAGCACAGATACGCAGTATTTT